This T cell receptor (beta chain) stems from a study of shared clonotypes between healthy human individuals. Per germline, CDR1 MDHEN and CDR2 SYDVKM. V was pared by 6 bases and J by 8 bases, with 12 bases of the junction left unmatched. The CDR3 consists of 15 residues. Clones were sequenced by immunoSEQ multiplex PCR, and TCRdb holds only the in-frame ones, with some missing. Of fewer than 1.6 million clones in the sample, about 98.5% were seen once. The chain combines TRBV28 with TRBJ1-4, with TRBD1 matching over 7 bases. Input material: naive CD4+ T cells sorted from blood. Indicated subset: CD45RA+ positively selected. This TCR came from a man aged 25 to 40 in good health. The CDR3 DNA follows: TGTGCCAGCAGCTATAGTCCAGGGGGTATCGAAAAACTGTTTTTT. Translation gives CASSYSPGGIEKLFF.